This TCR beta chain was recorded in a study of T cell responses to AZD1222 COVID-19 vaccine. Regarding the study as a whole: Samples come after the peak T cell response, not at day 14. Baseline testing showed seropositivity in only a handful of AZD1222 recipients.

Germline lookup yields CDR1 MNHEY and CDR2 SVGAGI. Trimming removed 4 bases from V and 9 bases from J; junction bases left unmatched: 6. The CDR3 spans 14 residues. This clone has just a few counts. Antigen unknown. Clones were sequenced by immunoSEQ multiplex PCR, and TCRdb holds only the in-frame ones, with some missing. In the table there are about 79,000 clones, more than 75% of which are singletons. The clonotype comes from an adult in good health. The sequencing here drew on peripheral blood, taken on day 0 of AZD1222 vaccination. The chain combines TRBV6-5 with TRBJ2-1, with TRBD1 identical over 10 bases. The CDR3 nucleotides read TGTGCCAGCAGTTTGGGACAGGGGATCGGTGAGCAGTTCTTC. Translating it yields CASSLGQGIGEQFF.